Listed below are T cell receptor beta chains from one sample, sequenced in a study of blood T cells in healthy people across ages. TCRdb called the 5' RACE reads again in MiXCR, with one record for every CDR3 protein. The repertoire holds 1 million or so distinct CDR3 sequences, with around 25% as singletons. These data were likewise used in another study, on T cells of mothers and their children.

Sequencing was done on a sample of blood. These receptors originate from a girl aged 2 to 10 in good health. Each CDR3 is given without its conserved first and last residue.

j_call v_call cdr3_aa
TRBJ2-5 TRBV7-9 ASSPTGTLETQY
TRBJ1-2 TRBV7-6 ASSSTSGAGDVEYGYT
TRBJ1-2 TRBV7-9 ASSFDRGMYGYT
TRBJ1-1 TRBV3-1 TSSQGGVNTEAF
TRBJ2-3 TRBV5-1 ASSSSREGTDTQY
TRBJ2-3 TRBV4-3 ASSQGGARSAQY
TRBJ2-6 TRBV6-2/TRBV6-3 ASSRTSGANVLT
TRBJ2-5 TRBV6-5 ASSYLPTGPQETQY
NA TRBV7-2 ASSSTVSTYEQY
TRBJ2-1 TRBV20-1 SAEQTSNEQF
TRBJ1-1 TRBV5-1 ASSPTGVVNTEAF
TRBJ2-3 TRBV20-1 SARTSGDTQY
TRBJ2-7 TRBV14 ASSPLMAGGTYEQY
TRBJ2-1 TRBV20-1 SARRAGDFHEQF
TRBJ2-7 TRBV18 ASSVPGLTYEQY
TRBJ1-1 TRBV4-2 ASSPADITEAF
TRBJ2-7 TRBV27 ASSIKSAGSGHEQY
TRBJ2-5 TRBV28 ASSLLLSRKQETQY
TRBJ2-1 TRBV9 ASSVGDRVNNEQF
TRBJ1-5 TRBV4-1 ASSQEGTDSYSNQPQH
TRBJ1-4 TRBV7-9 ASSGRGVATNEKLF
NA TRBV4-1 ASSHPSGGHYEQF
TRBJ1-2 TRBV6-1 ASSDYSRGYGYT
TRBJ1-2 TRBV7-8 ASSSHSGTLFNNYGYT
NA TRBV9 ASSVAPGLAGGETQY
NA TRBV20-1 SASGSDYEQY
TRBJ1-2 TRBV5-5 ASSLDDRIYGYT
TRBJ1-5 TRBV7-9 ASSLGTGTDSNQPQH
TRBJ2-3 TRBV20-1 SAREDRGLRDTQY
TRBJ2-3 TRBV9 ASSVETGGSTDTQY
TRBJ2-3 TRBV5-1 ASSPGLAGRYPSPDTQY
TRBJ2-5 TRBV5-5 ASSQDNYQETQY
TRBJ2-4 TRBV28 ASSLSFGINYINIQY
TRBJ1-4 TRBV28 ASSLAGDEKLF
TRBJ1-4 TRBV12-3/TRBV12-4 ASSFGSAEQANEKLF
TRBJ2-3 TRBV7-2 ASSFIGNTDTRY
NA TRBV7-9 ASSLGVTGSHEQY
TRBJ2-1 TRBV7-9 ASSFSTVVQF
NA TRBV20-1 SAEVAGGPGETQY
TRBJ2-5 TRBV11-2 ASSLGEYLASETQY
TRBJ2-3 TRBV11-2 ASSTPQGARDTQY
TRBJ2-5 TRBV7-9 ASSGKKTQY
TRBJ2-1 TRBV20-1 SARESGGGIYEQF
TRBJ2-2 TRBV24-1 ATSDPTGLGELF